The 9 T cell receptor beta chains presented below share a single source sample, sequenced in a study of cytomegalovirus exposure and HLA in healthy donors. PCR was performed using 60 Vbeta and 13 Jbeta primers. Libraries were prepared by immunoSEQ multiplex PCR; TCRdb keeps only in-frame clonotypes and omits some of them. The sample holds fewer than 200,000 clones, about 77% seen once. The sample consisted of PBMCs. All receptors derive from a woman in her 50s in good health and CMV-seronegative.

The chain combines TRBV19 with TRBJ2-1; 7 nucleotides agree with TRBD2. J was trimmed by 4 bases and V by 5 bases; bases with no gene match: 5. The CDR3 is 14 residues long. The V gene's germline CDR1 is LNHDA and CDR2 SQIVND (reference sequence). CDR3 in amino acids: CASSGRDYYNEQFF. In nucleotides, the CDR3 is TGTGCCAGTAGTGGTCGGGACTATTACAATGAGCAGTTCTTC.

This chain connects TRBV5-1 to TRBJ1-4; tentative D call: TRBD1 (5 bases). Between the trimmed V and J ends, which lost 8 bases and 7 bases, there was a span of 15 bases. Germline-derived CDR1 and CDR2 are SGHRS and YFSETQ. The CDR3 covers 13 residues. CDR3 sequence (DNA): TGCGCCAGTCACCAGGGCTCTGGTGAAAAACTGTTTTTT. Protein sequence: CASHQGSGEKLFF.

This clone was picked up one time. The chain couples TRBV28 to TRBJ2-3, with unresolved D. The germline V and J ends were trimmed by 6 bases and 6 bases, with 10 bases remaining between them. The CDR3 consists of 12 residues. Germline V gene sequence: CDR1 MDHEN, CDR2 SYDVKM. CDR3 protein: CASSPGMDTQYF. The CDR3 nucleotides are TGTGCCAGCAGCCCCGGTATGGATACGCAGTATTTT.

This chain uses TRBV14 with TRBJ2-2; D unclear. Germline loops: CDR1 SGHDN, CDR2 FVKESK. V was clipped by 4 bases and J by 3 bases, with 6 bases between them. The CDR3 has 13 residues. The CDR3 reads CASSRQYTGELFF. The CDR3 DNA reads as TGTGCCAGCAGCCGGCAGTACACCGGGGAGCTGTTTTTT.

The chain uses TRBV27 and TRBJ1-5; 12 bases match TRBD1. Germline loops: CDR1 MNHEY, CDR2 SMNVEV (reference sequence). This CDR3 spans 17 amino acids. V was pared by 5 bases and J by 0 bases, with 5 bases of the junction left unmatched. The CDR3 DNA is TGTGCCAGCAGTAGGGGGACAGGGGGCGATAGCAATCAGCCCCAGCATTTT. Its translation is CASSRGTGGDSNQPQHF.

The rearrangement links TRBV4-2 to TRBJ1-3; TRBD1 might be the D (6 bases). V was clipped by 2 bases and J by 0 bases, with 17 bases between them. CDR3 size: 18 residues. Germline V CDR1 and CDR2: LGHNA, YNFKEQ. The CDR3 DNA is TGTGCCAGCAGCCAACAGGGGAACCAACCTTTCTCTGGAAACACCATATATTTT. Encoded protein: CASSQQGNQPFSGNTIYF.

This rearrangement joins TRBV5-6 to TRBJ2-2; a weak D match, TRBD1 (5 bases). The CDR3 extends over 16 amino acids. V gave up 4 bases and J gave up 5 bases, with 18 bases separating them. Germline V gene data show CDR1 as SGHDT and CDR2 as YYEEEE. The CDR3 is CASSSTGLVRTGELFF. The CDR3, as DNA: TGTGCCAGCAGCAGTACAGGTTTGGTTCGGACCGGGGAGCTGTTTTTT.

This chain uses TRBV15 with TRBJ1-1, with D perhaps matching TRBD1 (6 bases). The CDR3 loop spans 14 amino acids. V lost 5 bases, J lost 1 base, and 11 bases lay in between. Looked up from germline, CDR1 is LNHNV and CDR2 is YYDKDF (reference sequence). CDR3 nucleotides: TGTGCCACCAGCCTAAGACAGGCGAACACTGAAGCTTTCTTT. Translation gives CATSLRQANTEAFF.

The chain has TRBV5-1 and TRBJ2-5; D unclear. With 2 bases removed from V and 1 base from J, the gap between germline ends came to 6 bases. The CDR3 length is 13 residues. CDR1 SGHRS and CDR2 YFSETQ come from the germline V gene. The CDR3 region has the DNA TGCGCCAGCAGCTTTCAGGTCCAAGAGACCCAGTACTTC. Protein product: CASSFQVQETQYF.